This is a list of T cell receptor beta chains from one sample in a study of OX40 agonist ivuxolimab in advanced cancers. Sequencing was performed with immunoSEQ multiplex PCR; in TCRdb, only in-frame clones are kept and a portion is missing. The data show 55,000 to 80,000 clones, about 88% seen once. Here the sequenced sample was CD4+ or CD8+ T cells sorted from blood, taken in a trial of the OX40 agonist ivuxolimab. All receptors come from an adult with an advanced solid tumor such as melanoma, head and neck, liver or kidney cancer. Each CDR3 is given without its conserved first and last residue. A D gene is named only where the DNA matches it firmly. Clone sizes are given selectively: once, few, many, or a class where the clone is expanded.

cdr3_aa	cdr3_length	d_call	v_call	clone_size
ASSLFVGNGELF	12	-	TRBV28	few
ASSPAQGKSNQPQH	14	-	TRBV4-1	-
ASSLGTGRLETQY	13	TRBD1	TRBV7-2	once
ASSPGGGSGYNEQF	14	-	TRBV11-3	-
ASSNLGDSGNTIY	13	-	TRBV18	-
ASSVAQLAGEGSQY	14	TRBD2	TRBV5-1	once
ASRPGSSYEQY	11	-	TRBV6-6	-
ASSRGQGHNEQF	12	TRBD1	TRBV4-1	-
ASSLEGQGVEKLF	13	TRBD1	TRBV5-6	-
ASSGGQARYGYT	12	TRBD1	TRBV2	-
ASSSPGIAKNIQY	13	-	TRBV6-5	-
ASSLKPNTEAF	11	-	TRBV28	few
ASSPGLAGGRTDTQY	15	TRBD2	TRBV27	-